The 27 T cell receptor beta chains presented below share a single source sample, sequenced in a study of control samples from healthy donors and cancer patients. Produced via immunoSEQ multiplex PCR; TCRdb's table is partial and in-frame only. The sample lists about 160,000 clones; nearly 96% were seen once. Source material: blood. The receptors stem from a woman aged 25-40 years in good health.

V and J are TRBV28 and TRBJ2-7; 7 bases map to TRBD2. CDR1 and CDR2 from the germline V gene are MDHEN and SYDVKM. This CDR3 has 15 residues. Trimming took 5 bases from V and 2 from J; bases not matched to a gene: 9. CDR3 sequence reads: CASSSPPGGTYEQYF. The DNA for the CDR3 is TGTGCCAGCAGTAGTCCCCCGGGGGGAACCTACGAGCAGTACTTC.

CDR3 DNA sequence: TGTGCCAGCAGTTCCTCTAGGGGCTCTGGGGCCAACGTCCTGACTTTC. Translating gives CASSSSRGSGANVLTF. This chain connects TRBV6-5 to TRBJ2-6; a weak D match, TRBD1 (5 bases). Trimming stripped 4 bases from V and 0 bases from J, with 10 bases between. CDR1 MNHEY and CDR2 SVGAGI come from the germline V gene. The CDR3 loop spans 16 amino acids.

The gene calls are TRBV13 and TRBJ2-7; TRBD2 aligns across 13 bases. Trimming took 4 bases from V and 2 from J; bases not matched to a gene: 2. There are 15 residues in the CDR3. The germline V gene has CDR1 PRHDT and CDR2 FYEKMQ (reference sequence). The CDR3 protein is CASSSGTSGTYEQYF. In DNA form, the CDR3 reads TGTGCCAGCAGCTCCGGGACTAGCGGGACCTACGAGCAGTACTTC.

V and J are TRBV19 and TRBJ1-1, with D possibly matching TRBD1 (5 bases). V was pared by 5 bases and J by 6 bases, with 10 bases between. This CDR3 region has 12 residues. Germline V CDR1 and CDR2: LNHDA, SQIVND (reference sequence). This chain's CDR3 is CASSGGTAEAFF. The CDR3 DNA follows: TGTGCCAGTAGTGGGGGGACGGCTGAAGCTTTCTTT. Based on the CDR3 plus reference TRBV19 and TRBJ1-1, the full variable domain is DGGITQSPKYLFRKEGQNVTLSCEQNLNHDAMYWYRQDPGQGLRLIYYSQIVNDFQKGDIAEGYSVSREKKESFPLTVTSAQKNPTAFYLCASSGGTAEAFFGQGTRLTVV.

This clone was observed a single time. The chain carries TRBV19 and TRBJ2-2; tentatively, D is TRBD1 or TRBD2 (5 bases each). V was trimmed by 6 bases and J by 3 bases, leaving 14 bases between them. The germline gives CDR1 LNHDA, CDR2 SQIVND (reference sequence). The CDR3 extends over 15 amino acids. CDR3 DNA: TGTGCCAGTAGGAGGGTGGAAGGGGACACCGGGGAGCTGTTTTTT. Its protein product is CASRRVEGDTGELFF.

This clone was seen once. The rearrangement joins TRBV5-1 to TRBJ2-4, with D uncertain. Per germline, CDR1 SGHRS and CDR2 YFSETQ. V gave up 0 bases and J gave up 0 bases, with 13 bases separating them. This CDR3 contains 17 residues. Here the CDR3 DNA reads TGCGCCAGCAGCTTGGAAGAAGGGCAACTAGCCAAAAACATTCAGTACTTC. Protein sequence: CASSLEEGQLAKNIQYF.

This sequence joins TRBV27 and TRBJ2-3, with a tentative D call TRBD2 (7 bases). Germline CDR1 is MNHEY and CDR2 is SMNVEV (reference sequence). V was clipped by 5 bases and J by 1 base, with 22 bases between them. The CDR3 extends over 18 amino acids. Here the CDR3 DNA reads TGTGCCAGCAGTCTAGGGACAACGGGAGGTTTTCGCACAGATACGCAGTATTTT. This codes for CASSLGTTGGFRTDTQYF.

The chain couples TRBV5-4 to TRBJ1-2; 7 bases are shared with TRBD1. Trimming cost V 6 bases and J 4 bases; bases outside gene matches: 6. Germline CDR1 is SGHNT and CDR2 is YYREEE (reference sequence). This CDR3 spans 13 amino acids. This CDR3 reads CASKRGGVYGYTF. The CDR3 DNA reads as TGTGCCAGCAAAAGAGGGGGCGTCTATGGCTACACCTTC. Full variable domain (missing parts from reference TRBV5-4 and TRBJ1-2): ETGVTQSPTHLIKTRGQQVTLRCSSQSGHNTVSWYQQALGQGPQFIFQYYREEENGRGNFPPRFSGLQFPNYSSELNVNALELDDSALYLCASKRGGVYGYTFGSGTRLTVV.

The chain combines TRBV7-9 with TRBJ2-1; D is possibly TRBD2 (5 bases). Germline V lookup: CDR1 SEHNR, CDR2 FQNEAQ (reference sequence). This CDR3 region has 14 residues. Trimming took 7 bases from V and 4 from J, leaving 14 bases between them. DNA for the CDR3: TGTGCCAGCAATCCCCCTAGCTATTACAATGAGCAGTTCTTC. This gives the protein CASNPPSYYNEQFF.

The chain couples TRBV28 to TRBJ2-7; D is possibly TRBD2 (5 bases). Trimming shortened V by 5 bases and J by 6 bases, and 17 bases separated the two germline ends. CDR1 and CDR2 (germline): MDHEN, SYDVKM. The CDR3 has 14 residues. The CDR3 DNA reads TGTGCCAGCAGTAAAGGAGGTTCTAAGATCGAGCAGTACTTC. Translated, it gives CASSKGGSKIEQYF.

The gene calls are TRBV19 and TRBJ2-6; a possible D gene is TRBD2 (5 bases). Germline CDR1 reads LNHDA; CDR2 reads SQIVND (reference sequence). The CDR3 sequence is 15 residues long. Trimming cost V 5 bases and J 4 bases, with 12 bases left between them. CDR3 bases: TGTGCCAGTAGTGAGGGCTTAGGGGGGGCCAACGTCCTGACTTTC. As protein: CASSEGLGGANVLTF.

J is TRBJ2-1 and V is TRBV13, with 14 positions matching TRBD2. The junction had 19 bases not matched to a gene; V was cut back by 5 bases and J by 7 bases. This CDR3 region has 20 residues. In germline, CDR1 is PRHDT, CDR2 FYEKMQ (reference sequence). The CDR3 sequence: CASSPGTSGGAPSRGNEQFF. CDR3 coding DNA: TGTGCCAGCAGCCCGGGGACTAGCGGGGGAGCCCCCTCAAGGGGGAATGAGCAGTTCTTC.

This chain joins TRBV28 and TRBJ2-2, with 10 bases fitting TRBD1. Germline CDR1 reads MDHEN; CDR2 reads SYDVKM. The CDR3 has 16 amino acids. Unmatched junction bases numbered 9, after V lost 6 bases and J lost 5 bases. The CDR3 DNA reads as TGTGCCAGCAGCAGACGGACAGGGGGAGGGACCGGGGAGCTGTTTTTT. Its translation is CASSRRTGGGTGELFF. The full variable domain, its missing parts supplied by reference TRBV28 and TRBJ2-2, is DVKVTQSSRYLVKRTGEKVFLECVQDMDHENMFWYRQDPGLGLRLIYFSYDVKMKEKGDIPEGYSVSREKKERFSLILESASTNQTSMYLCASSRRTGGGTGELFFGEGSRLTVL.

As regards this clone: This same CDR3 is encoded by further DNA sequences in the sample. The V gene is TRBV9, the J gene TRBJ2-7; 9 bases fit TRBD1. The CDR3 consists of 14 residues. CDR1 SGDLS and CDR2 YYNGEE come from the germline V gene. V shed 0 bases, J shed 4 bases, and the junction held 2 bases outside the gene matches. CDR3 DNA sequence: TGTGCCAGCAGCGTAGGGGACAGGGTTTACGAGCAGTACTTC. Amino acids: CASSVGDRVYEQYF.

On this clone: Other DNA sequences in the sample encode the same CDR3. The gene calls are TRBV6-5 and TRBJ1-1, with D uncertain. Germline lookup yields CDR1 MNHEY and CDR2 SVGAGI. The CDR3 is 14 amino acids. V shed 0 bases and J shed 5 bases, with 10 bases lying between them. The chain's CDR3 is CASSYSGGGTEAFF. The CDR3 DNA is TGTGCCAGCAGTTACTCGGGCGGTGGAACTGAAGCTTTCTTT.

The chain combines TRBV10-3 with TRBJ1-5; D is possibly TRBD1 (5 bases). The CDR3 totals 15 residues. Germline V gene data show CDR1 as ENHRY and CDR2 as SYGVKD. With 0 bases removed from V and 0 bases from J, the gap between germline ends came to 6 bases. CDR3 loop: CAISESGGSNQPQHF. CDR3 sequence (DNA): TGTGCCATCAGTGAGTCCGGGGGTAGCAATCAGCCCCAGCATTTT.

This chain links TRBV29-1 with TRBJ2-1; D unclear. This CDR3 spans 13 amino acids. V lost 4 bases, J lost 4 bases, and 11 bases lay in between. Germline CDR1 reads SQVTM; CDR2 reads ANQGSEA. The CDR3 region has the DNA TGCAGCGTTGCTCGGCAGGAGTACAATGAGCAGTTCTTC. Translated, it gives CSVARQEYNEQFF.

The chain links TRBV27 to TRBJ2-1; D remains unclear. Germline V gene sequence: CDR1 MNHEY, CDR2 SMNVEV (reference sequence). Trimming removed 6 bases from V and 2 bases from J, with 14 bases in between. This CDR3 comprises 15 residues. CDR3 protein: CASRRWTETYNEQFF. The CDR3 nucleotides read TGTGCCAGCAGGCGATGGACGGAGACCTACAATGAGCAGTTCTTC.

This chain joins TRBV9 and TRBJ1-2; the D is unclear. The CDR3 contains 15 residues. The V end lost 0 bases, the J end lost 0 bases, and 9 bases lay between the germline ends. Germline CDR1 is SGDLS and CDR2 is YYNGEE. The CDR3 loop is CASSVGPLANYGYTF. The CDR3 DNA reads TGTGCCAGCAGCGTAGGGCCACTAGCTAACTATGGCTACACCTTC.

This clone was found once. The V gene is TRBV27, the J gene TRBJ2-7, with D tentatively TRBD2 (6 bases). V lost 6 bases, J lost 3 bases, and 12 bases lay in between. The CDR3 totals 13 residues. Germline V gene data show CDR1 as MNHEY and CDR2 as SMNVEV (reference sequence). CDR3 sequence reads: CASSVGRDYEQYF. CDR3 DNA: TGTGCCAGCAGCGTCGGGAGAGACTACGAGCAGTACTTC.

DNA for the CDR3: TGTGCCACCAGGGACAACGCGTCACTAAAAGCTTTCTTT. It translates to CATRDNASLKAFF. The chain combines TRBV24-1 with TRBJ1-1; TRBD1 is a possible D gene (5 bases). The V end was cut by 7 bases, the J end by 9 bases, with 17 bases between. Per germline, CDR1 KGHDR and CDR2 SFDVKD. CDR3 length: 13 residues.

CDR3 region: CAWSFSGGPYNEQFF. CDR3 DNA sequence: TGTGCCTGGAGTTTTAGCGGGGGGCCCTACAATGAGCAGTTCTTC. The rearrangement uses TRBV30 and TRBJ2-1; the match to TRBD2 covers 10 bases. The CDR3 contains 15 residues. Germline-derived CDR1 and CDR2 are GTSNPN and SVGIG (reference sequence). J gave up 2 bases and V 2 bases, and 3 bases lay outside the gene matches.

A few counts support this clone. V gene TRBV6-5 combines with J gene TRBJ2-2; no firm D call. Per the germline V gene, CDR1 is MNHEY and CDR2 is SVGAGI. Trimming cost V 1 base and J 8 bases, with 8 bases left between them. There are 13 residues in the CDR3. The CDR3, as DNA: TGTGCCAGCAGTTACTACAGTCTTGGGGAGCTGTTTTTT. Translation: CASSYYSLGELFF.

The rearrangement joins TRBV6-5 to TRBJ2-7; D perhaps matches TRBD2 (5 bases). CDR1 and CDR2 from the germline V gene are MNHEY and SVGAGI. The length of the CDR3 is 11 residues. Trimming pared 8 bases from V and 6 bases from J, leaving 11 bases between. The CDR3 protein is CASRERREQYF. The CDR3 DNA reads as TGTGCCAGCCGAGAGCGGCGCGAGCAGTACTTC.

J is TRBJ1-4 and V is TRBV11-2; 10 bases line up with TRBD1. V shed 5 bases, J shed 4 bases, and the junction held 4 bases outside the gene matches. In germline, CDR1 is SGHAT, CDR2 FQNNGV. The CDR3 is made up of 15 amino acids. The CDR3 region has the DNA TGTGCCAGCAGCCTCGGGACAGGGGATAATGAAAAACTGTTTTTT. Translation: CASSLGTGDNEKLFF.

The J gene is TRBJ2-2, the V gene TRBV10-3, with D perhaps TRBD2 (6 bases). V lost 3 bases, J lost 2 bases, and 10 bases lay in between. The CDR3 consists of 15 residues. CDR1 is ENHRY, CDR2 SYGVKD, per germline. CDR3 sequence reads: CAISDSGTNTGELFF. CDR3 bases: TGTGCCATCAGTGATTCGGGGACTAACACCGGGGAGCTGTTTTTT.

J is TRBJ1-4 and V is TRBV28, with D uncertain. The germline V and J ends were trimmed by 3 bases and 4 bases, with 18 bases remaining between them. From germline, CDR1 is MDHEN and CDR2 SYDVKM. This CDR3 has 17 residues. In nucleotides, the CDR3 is TGTGCCAGCAGTTTCCCGGAGCGACCCTTTCTTAATGAAAAACTGTTTTTT. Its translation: CASSFPERPFLNEKLFF.